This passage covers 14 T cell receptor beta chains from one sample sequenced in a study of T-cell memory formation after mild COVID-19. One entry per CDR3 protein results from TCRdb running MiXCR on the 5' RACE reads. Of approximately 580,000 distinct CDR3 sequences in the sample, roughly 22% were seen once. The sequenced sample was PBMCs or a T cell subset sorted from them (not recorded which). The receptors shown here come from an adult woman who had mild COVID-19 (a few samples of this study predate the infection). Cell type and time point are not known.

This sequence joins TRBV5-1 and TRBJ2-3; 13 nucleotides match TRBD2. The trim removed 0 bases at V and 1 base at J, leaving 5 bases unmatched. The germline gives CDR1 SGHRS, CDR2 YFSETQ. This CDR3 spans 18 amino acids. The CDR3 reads CASSLGLAGGNGTDTQYF. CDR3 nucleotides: TGCGCCAGCAGCTTGGGACTAGCGGGGGGTAACGGCACAGATACGCAGTATTTT.

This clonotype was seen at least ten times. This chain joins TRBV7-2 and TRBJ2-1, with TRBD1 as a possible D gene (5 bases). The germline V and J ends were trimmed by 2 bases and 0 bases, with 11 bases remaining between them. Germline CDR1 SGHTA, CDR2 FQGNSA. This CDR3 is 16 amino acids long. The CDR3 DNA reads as TGTGCCAGCAGCTTATTAGGGGTGAGCTCCTACAATGAGCAGTTCTTC. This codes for CASSLLGVSSYNEQFF.

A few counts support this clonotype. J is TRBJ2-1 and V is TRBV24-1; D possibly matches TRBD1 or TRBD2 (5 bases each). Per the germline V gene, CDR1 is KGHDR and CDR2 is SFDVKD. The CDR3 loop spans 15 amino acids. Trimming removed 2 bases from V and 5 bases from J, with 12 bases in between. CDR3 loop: CATSDYVGRNNEQFF. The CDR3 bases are TGTGCCACCAGTGATTATGTGGGACGGAACAATGAGCAGTTCTTC.

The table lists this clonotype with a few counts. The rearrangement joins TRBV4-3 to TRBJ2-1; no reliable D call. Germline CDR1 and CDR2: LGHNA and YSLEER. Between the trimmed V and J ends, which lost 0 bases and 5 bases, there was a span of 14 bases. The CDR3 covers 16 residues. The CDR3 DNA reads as TGCGCCAGCAGCCAAGATGCCACCTGGAGCAACAATGAGCAGTTCTTC. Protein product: CASSQDATWSNNEQFF.

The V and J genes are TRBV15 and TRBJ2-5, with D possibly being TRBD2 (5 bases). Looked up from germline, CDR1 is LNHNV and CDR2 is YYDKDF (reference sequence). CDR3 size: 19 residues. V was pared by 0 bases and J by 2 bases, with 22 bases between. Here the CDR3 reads CATSRDGRDGPTRQETQYF. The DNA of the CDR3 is TGTGCCACCAGCAGAGATGGGAGAGACGGTCCCACCCGACAAGAGACCCAGTACTTC. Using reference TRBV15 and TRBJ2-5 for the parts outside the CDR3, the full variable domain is DAMVIQNPRYQVTQFGKPVTLSCSQTLNHNVMYWYQQKSSQAPKLLFHYYDKDFNNEADTPDNFQSRRPNTSFCFLDIRSPGLGDTAMYLCATSRDGRDGPTRQETQYFGPGTRLLVL.

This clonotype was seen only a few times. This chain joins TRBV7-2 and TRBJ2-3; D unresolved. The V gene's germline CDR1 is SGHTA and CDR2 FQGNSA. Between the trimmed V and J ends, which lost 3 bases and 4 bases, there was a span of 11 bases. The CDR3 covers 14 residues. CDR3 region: CASSFGALADTQYF. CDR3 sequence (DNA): TGTGCCAGCAGCTTTGGCGCCCTGGCAGATACGCAGTATTTT.

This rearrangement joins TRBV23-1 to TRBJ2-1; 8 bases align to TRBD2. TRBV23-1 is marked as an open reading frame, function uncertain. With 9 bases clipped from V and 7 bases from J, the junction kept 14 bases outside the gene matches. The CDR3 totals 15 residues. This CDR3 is CARRTGTSRGNEQFF. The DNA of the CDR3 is TGCGCCAGAAGAACCGGGACTAGTCGAGGGAATGAGCAGTTCTTC.

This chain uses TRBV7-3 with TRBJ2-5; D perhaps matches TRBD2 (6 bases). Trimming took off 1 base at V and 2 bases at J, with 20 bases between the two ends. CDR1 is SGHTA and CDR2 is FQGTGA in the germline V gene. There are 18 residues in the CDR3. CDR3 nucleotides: TGTGCCAGCAGCTTAAGCGGCGGGACCTCACAGAGACAAGAGACCCAGTACTTC. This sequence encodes CASSLSGGTSQRQETQYF.

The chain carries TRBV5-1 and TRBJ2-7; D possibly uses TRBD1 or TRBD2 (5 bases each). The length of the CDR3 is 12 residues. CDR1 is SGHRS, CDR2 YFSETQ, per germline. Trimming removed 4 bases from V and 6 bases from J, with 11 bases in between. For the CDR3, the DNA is TGCGCCAGCAGCGGGGGAATTGGCGAGCAGTACTTC. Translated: CASSGGIGEQYF.

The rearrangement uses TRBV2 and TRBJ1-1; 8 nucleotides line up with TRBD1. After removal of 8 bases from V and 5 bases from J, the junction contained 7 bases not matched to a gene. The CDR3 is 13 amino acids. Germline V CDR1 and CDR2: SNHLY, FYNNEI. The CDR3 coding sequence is TGTGCCAGCGCGGACAGGGATCGGACTGAAGCTTTCTTT. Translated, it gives CASADRDRTEAFF.

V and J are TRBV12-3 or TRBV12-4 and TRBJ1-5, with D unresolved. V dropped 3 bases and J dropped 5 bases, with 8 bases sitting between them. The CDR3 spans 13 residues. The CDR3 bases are TGTGCCAGCAGTTTTAAGGGATATCAGCCCCAGCATTTT. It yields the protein CASSFKGYQPQHF.

The CDR3 DNA sequence: TGTGCCAGCAGCCAAGTTGGGACTAGCTTTTACGAGCAGTACTTC. Protein product: CASSQVGTSFYEQYF. The chain joins TRBV4-2 to TRBJ2-7; 9 nucleotides match TRBD2. The CDR3 is 15 residues long. After removal of 1 base from V and 4 bases from J, the junction contained 5 bases not matched to a gene. Per the germline V gene, CDR1 is LGHNA and CDR2 is YNFKEQ.

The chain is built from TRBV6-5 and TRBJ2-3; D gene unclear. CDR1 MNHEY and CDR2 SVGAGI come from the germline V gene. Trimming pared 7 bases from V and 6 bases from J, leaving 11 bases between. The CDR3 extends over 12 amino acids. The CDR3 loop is CASMAVGDTQYF. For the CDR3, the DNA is TGTGCCAGCATGGCCGTGGGTGATACGCAGTATTTT.

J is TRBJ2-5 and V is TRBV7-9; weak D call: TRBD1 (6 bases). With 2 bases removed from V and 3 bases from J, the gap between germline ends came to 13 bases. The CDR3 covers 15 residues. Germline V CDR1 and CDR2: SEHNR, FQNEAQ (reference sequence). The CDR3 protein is CASSLSTGQEETQYF. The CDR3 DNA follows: TGTGCCAGCAGCTTAAGCACAGGGCAAGAAGAGACCCAGTACTTC. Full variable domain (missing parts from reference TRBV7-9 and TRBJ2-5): DTGVSQNPRHKITKRGQNVTFRCDPISEHNRLYWYRQTLGQGPEFLTYFQNEAQLEKSRLLSDRFSAERPKGSFSTLEIQRTEQGDSAMYLCASSLSTGQEETQYFGPGTRLLVL.